This entry lists 9 T cell receptor beta chains sequenced from one sample in a study of shared clonotypes between healthy human individuals. Clones were sequenced by immunoSEQ multiplex PCR, and TCRdb holds only the in-frame ones, with some missing. The table shows some 92,000 clones, with approximately 44% occurring only once. Input material: PBMCs. Every receptor here comes from a woman in her forties in good health. Some clones in this sample may be carry-over from other donors' samples.

In its sample, this clone was seen many times. The J gene is TRBJ1-1, the V gene TRBV6-5; 8 positions agree with TRBD1. Germline lookup yields CDR1 MNHEY and CDR2 SVGAGI. The CDR3 has 12 amino acids. With 8 bases clipped from V and 6 bases from J, the junction kept 5 bases outside the gene matches. The CDR3 protein is CASRQGSAEAFF. CDR3 nucleotides: TGTGCCAGCCGACAGGGGAGCGCTGAAGCTTTCTTT.

The CDR3 nucleotides are TGTGCCAGCAGTGAAGTGATAGCGGGAGGGGAGTTCTTC. Translating it yields CASSEVIAGGEFF. The rearrangement uses TRBV6-1 and TRBJ2-1, with TRBD2 identical over 11 bases. Per the germline V gene, CDR1 is MNHNS and CDR2 is SASEGT. The CDR3 sequence is 13 residues long. V lost 1 base and J lost 14; bases outside the gene matches: 4.

The J gene is TRBJ1-1, the V gene TRBV28, with a possible D match to TRBD1 (6 bases). The CDR3 extends over 15 amino acids. Germline CDR1 MDHEN, CDR2 SYDVKM. V was shortened by 7 bases and J by 2 bases, with 17 bases between the two germline ends. CDR3 sequence reads: CASTTPGDINTEAFF. The CDR3 DNA follows: TGTGCCAGCACCACCCCGGGGGACATAAACACTGAAGCTTTCTTT.

Note on this clone: This likely came from a read error, as a far larger clone is one base away. The V call is TRBV7-9, the J call TRBJ2-7; D gene uncertain. Germline CDR1 SEHNR, CDR2 FQNEAQ (reference sequence). Trimming took off 0 bases at V and 3 bases at J, with 6 bases between the two ends. The CDR3 length is 13 residues. The CDR3 sequence: CASSLAGFYEQYF. For the CDR3, the DNA is TGTGCCAGCAGCTTAGCGGGCTTCTACGAGCAGTACTTC.

This clone was seen a handful of times. The V call is TRBV5-1, the J call TRBJ2-7; the match to TRBD2 covers 8 bases. CDR3 size: 14 residues. From germline, CDR1 is SGHRS and CDR2 YFSETQ. With V trimmed by 1 base and J by 5 bases, 5 bases remained unmatched. The CDR3 spells CASSLRAGENEQYF. In DNA, the CDR3 is TGCGCCAGCAGCTTGAGAGCGGGAGAAAACGAGCAGTACTTC.

This clone was detected only a few times. The chain uses TRBV18 and TRBJ2-7; 10 bases are a match to TRBD2. Unmatched junction bases numbered 6, after V lost 1 base and J lost 6 bases. Germline CDR1 is KGHSH and CDR2 is LQKENI. The CDR3 covers 15 residues. CDR3 sequence: CASSPQMASGGEQYF. In DNA, the CDR3 is TGTGCCAGCTCACCACAAATGGCTAGCGGGGGCGAGCAGTACTTC.

V usage is TRBV28 and J usage is TRBJ1-2; weak D call: TRBD1 (6 bases). CDR1 is MDHEN, CDR2 SYDVKM, per germline. The CDR3 spans 12 residues. V lost 6 bases and J 8 bases, leaving 13 bases between the germline ends. Here the CDR3 DNA reads TGTGCCAGCAGGTCGGGGGCGCGGGGCTACACCTTC. Encoded protein: CASRSGARGYTF.

The chain links TRBV19 to TRBJ1-1; D might be TRBD1 (5 bases). CDR1 LNHDA and CDR2 SQIVND come from the germline V gene (reference sequence). V was pared by 8 bases and J by 0 bases, with 13 bases between. The CDR3 consists of 14 residues. The chain's CDR3 is CASRRQSMNTEAFF. The CDR3 DNA reads as TGTGCCAGTCGGCGACAGAGCATGAACACTGAAGCTTTCTTT.

The gene calls are TRBV27 and TRBJ2-7; D is perhaps TRBD2 (5 bases). CDR1 MNHEY and CDR2 SMNVEV come from the germline V gene (reference sequence). The CDR3 spans 14 residues. V was pared by 3 bases and J by 2 bases, with 11 bases between. CDR3 loop: CASSLGGGTYEQYF. DNA of the CDR3: TGTGCCAGCAGTTTGGGCGGAGGTACCTACGAGCAGTACTTC.